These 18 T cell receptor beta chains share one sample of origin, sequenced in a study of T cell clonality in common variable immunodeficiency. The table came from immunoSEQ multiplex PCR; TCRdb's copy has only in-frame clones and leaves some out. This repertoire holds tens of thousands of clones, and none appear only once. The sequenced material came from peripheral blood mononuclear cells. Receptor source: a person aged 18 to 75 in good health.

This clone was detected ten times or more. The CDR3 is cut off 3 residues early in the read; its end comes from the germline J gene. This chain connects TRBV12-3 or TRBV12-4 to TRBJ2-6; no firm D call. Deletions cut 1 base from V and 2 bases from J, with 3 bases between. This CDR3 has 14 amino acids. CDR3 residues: CASSLVTGANVLTF. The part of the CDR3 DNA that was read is TGTGCCAGCAGTTTAGTAACTGGGGCCAACGTC.

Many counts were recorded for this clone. This CDR3 reads CASSLSAVSYEQYF. The sequenced part of the CDR3 DNA is TGTGCCAGCAGCTTGAGTGCGGTTTCCTACGAG. This rearrangement joins TRBV5-5 to TRBJ2-7, with no clear D. The read halts 3 residues ahead of the CDR3 end, with the missing end drawn from the germline J gene. CDR3 size: 14 residues. The germline CDR1 and CDR2 sequences are SGHKS and YYEKEE (reference sequence). V was clipped by 1 base and J by 1 base, with 9 bases between them.

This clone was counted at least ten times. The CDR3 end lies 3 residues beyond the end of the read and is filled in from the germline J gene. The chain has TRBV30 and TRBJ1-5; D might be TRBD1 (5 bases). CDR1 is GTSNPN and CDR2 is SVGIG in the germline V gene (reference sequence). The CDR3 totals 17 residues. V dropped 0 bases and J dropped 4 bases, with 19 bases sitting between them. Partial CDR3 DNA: TGTGCCTGGAGTGTGGGGGGGGTACAGATCCCAAATCAGCCC. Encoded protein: CAWSVGGVQIPNQP. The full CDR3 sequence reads CAWSVGGVQIPNQPQHF.

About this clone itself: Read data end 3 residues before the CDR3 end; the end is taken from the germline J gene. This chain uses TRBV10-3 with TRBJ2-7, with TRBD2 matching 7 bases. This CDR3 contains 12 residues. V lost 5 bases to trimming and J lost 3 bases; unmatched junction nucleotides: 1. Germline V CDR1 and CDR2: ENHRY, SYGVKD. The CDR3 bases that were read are TGTGCCATCAGTAGCGGGATCTACGAG. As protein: CAISSGIYE. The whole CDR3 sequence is CAISSGIYEQYF.

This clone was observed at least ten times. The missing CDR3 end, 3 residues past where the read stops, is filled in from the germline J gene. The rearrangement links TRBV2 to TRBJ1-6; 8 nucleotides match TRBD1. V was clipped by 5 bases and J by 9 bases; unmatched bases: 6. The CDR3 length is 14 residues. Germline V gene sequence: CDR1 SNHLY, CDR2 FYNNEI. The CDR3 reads CASSLDRAGSPLHF. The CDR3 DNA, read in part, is TGTGCCAGCAGTTTGGACAGGGCGGGTTCACCC.

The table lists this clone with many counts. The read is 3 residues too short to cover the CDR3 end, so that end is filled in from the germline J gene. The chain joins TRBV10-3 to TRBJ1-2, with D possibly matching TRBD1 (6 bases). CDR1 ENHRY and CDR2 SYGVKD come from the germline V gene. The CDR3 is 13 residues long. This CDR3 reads CAISAGEVGGYTF. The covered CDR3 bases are TGTGCCATCAGTGCAGGGGAGGTGGGCGGC.

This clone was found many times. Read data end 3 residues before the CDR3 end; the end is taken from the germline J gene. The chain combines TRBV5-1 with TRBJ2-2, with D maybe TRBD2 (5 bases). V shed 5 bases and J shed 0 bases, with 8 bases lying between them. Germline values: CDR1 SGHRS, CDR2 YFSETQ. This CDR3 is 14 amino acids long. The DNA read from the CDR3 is TGCGCCAGCAGGATAGCGCCGAACACCGGGGAG. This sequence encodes CASRIAPNTGE. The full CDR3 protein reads CASRIAPNTGELFF.

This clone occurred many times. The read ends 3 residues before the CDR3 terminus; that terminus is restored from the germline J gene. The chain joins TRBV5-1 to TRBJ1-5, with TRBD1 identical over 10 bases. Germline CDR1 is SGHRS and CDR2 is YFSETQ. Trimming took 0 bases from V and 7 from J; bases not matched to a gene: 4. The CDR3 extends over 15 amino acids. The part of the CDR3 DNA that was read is TGCGCCAGCAGCTTGGGACAGGGGGCTGCGCAGCCC. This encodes CASSLGQGAAQP. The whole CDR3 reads CASSLGQGAAQPQHF.

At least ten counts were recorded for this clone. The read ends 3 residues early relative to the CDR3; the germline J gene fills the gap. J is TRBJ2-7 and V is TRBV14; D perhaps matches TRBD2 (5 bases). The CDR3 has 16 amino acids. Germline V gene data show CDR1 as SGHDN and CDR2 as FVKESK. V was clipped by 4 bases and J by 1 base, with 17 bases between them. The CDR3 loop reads CASSRGLSVGSYEQYF. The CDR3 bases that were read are TGTGCCAGCAGCCGAGGGCTATCCGTCGGATCCTACGAG.

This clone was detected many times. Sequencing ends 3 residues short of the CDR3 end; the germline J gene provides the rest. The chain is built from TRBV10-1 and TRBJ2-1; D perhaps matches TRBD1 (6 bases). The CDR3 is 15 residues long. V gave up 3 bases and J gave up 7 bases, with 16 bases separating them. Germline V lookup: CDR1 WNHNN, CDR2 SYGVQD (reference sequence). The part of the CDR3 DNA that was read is TGCGCCAGCAGTGATTTGGGTCATAGGGGGAATGAG. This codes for CASSDLGHRGNE. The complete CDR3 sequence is CASSDLGHRGNEQFF.

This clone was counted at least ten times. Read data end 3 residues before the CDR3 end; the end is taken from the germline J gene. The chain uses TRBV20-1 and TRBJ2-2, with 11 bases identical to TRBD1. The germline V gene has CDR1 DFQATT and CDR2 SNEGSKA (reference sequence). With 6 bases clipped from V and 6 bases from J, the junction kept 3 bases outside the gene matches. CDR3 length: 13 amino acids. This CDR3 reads CSAGQGASGELFF. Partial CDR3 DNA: TGCAGTGCCGGACAGGGGGCGTCCGGGGAG.

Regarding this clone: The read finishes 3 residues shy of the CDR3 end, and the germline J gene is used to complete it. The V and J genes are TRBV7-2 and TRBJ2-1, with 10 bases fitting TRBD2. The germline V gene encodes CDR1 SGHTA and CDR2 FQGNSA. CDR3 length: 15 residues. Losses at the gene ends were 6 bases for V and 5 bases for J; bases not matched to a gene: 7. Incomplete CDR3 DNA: TGTGCCAGCAGTCCAATTAGCGGGGGGAACAATGAG. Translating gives CASSPISGGNNE. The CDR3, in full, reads CASSPISGGNNEQFF.

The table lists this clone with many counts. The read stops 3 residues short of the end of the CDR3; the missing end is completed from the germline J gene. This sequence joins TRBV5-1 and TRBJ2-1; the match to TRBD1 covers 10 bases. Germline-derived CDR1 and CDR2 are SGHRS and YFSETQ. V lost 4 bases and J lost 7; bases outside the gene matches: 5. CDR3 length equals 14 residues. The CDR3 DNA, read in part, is TGCGCCAGCAGCCAGACAGGGGGCATGAATGAG. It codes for CASSQTGGMNE. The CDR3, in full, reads CASSQTGGMNEQFF.

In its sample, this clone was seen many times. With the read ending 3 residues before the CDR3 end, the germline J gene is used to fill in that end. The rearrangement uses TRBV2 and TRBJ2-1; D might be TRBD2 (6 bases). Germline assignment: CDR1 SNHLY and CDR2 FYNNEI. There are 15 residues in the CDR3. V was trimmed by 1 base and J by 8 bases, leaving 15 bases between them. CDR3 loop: CASSEDAGGSDEQFF. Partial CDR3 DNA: TGTGCCAGCAGTGAAGATGCTGGGGGGTCGGATGAG.

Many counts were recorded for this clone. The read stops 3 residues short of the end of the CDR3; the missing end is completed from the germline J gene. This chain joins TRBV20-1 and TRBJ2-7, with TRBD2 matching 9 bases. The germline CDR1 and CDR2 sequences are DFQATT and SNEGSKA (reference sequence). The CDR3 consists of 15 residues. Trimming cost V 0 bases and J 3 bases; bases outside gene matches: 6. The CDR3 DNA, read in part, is TGCAGTGCTAGAGAGATTAGCGGGAGAAACTACGAG. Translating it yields CSAREISGRNYE. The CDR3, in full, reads CSAREISGRNYEQYF.

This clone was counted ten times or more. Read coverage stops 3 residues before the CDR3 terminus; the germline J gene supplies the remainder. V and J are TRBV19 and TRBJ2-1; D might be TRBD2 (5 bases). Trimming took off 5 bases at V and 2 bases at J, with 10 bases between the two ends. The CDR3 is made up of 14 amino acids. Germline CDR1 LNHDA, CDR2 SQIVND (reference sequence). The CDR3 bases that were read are TGTGCCAGTAGTCTCCGCGGGCCCTACAATGAG. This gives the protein CASSLRGPYNE. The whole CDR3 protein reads CASSLRGPYNEQFF.

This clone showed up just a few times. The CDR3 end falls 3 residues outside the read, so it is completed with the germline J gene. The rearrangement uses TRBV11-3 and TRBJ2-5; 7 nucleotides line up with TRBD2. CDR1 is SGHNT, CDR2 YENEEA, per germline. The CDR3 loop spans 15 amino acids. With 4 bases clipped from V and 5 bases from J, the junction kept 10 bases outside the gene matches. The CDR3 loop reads CASSSRSGKGETQYF. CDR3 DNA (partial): TGTGCCAGCAGCTCAAGGAGCGGGAAAGGGGAGACC.

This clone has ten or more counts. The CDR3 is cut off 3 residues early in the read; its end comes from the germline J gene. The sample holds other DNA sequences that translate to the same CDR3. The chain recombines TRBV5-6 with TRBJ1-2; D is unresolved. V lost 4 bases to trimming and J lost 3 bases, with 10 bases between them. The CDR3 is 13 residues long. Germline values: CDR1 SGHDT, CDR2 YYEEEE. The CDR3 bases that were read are TGTGCCAGCAGCCCCGACATTTACTATGGC. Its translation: CASSPDIYYG. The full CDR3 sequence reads CASSPDIYYGYTF.